One and the same sample provided the 10 T cell receptor beta chains below, sequenced in a study of early T cells in non-severe SARS-CoV-2 infection. TCRdb passed the 5' RACE reads through MiXCR, listing each CDR3 protein once. The sample contains 26,000 or so distinct CDR3 sequences, 5.5% of which appear only once. The sequenced material came from whole blood. These receptors came from an adult who was a healthcare worker with PCR-confirmed SARS-CoV-2 infection or an uninfected control (not recorded which).

The table lists this clonotype with many counts. The genes are TRBV6-1 and TRBJ1-3; D might be TRBD1 (5 bases). In germline, CDR1 is MNHNS, CDR2 SASEGT. V was cut by 6 bases and J by 0 bases, with 15 bases left in between. The CDR3 runs to 16 residues. This chain's CDR3 is CASRGTGPISGNTIYF. The CDR3 DNA is TGTGCCAGCAGGGGAACAGGTCCCATCTCTGGAAACACCATATATTTT.

This clonotype was picked up a small number of times. The chain links TRBV7-9 to TRBJ2-2; D is unresolved. V shed 6 bases and J shed 8 bases, with 10 bases lying between them. This CDR3 has 12 residues. Germline V gives CDR1 SEHNR, CDR2 FQNEAQ (reference sequence). The CDR3 region is CASRSVVGELFF. In nucleotides, the CDR3 is TGTGCCAGCAGGAGCGTGGTTGGGGAGCTGTTTTTT.

At least ten counts were recorded for this clonotype. The chain links TRBV4-2 to TRBJ2-7, with 10 bases matching TRBD2. J lost 2 bases, V lost 4 bases, and 5 bases had no gene match. Per germline, CDR1 LGHNA and CDR2 YNFKEQ. The CDR3 contains 15 residues. In DNA, the CDR3 is TGTGCCAGCAGCCTTGGGACTAGCGCGGCCTACGAGCAGTACTTC. It translates to CASSLGTSAAYEQYF.

This clonotype showed up many times. This chain joins TRBV4-1 and TRBJ2-7, with a tentative D call TRBD2 (6 bases). CDR1 is MGHRA, CDR2 YSYEKL, per germline. V was clipped by 1 base and J by 2 bases, with 9 bases between them. The CDR3 runs 14 residues. CDR3 residues: CASSQVTGAYEQYF. CDR3 sequence (DNA): TGCGCCAGCAGCCAAGTCACGGGGGCCTACGAGCAGTACTTC.

This clonotype was detected only a few times. The chain recombines TRBV10-1 with TRBJ2-3, with a possible D match to TRBD1 (5 bases). The CDR3 is 16 residues long. Germline assignment: CDR1 WNHNN and CDR2 SYGVQD (reference sequence). The ends were cut back, 0 bases at V and 2 bases at J, with 12 bases in the middle. The CDR3 nucleotides read TGCGCCAGCAGTGAGTCGGGAACAGGAGACACAGATACGCAGTATTTT. Protein: CASSESGTGDTDTQYF.

The chain couples TRBV12-3 or TRBV12-4 to TRBJ1-3; TRBD1 matches at 8 bases. CDR3 length: 12 amino acids. V lost 6 bases, J lost 8 bases, and 3 bases stayed unmatched. The CDR3 sequence: CASRGQGYTIYF. Written as DNA, the CDR3 is TGTGCCAGCAGAGGACAGGGCTACACCATATATTTT.

This clonotype occurred many times. The chain employs TRBV7-2 and TRBJ2-5; D possibly corresponds to TRBD1 (6 bases). V lost 8 bases and J lost 2, with 42 bases in between. The V gene's germline CDR1 is SGHTA and CDR2 FQGNSA. The CDR3 has 23 amino acids. This CDR3 reads CASGPQPQGSRSYQERMQETQYF. In nucleotides, the CDR3 is TGTGCCAGCGGCCCTCAACCACAGGGATCCCGATCTTACCAAGAACGAATGCAAGAGACCCAGTACTTC.

This clonotype was seen ten or more times. This sequence joins TRBV7-2 and TRBJ1-1, with 7 bases that match TRBD1. The CDR3 contains 13 residues. Germline CDR1 is SGHTA and CDR2 is FQGNSA. V gave up 3 bases and J gave up 5 bases; unmatched junction bases: 3. This CDR3 is CASSLTGRTEAFF. CDR3 nucleotide sequence: TGTGCCAGCAGCTTGACAGGGAGAACTGAAGCTTTCTTT. Full variable domain (rest looked up from reference TRBV7-2 and TRBJ1-1): GAGVSQSPSNKVTEKGKDVELRCDPISGHTALYWYRQSLGQGLEFLIYFQGNSAPDKSGLPSDRFSAERTGGSVSTLTIQRTQQEDSAVYLCASSLTGRTEAFFGQGTRLTVV.

This clonotype was seen many times. The V gene is TRBV5-1, the J gene TRBJ2-2; TRBD1 matches 7 bases. Trimming took 2 bases from V and 7 from J; bases not matched to a gene: 5. CDR3 length: 14 amino acids. Germline CDR1 reads SGHRS; CDR2 reads YFSETQ. The CDR3 region is CASSFDRVGGELFF. CDR3 nucleotides: TGCGCCAGCAGCTTCGACAGGGTTGGCGGGGAGCTGTTTTTT.

This clonotype was seen at least ten times. The genes are TRBV2 and TRBJ1-3, with D possibly being TRBD1 (6 bases). The CDR3 loop spans 17 amino acids. The germline V gene has CDR1 SNHLY and CDR2 FYNNEI. V was pared by 5 bases and J by 0 bases, with 17 bases between. The CDR3 loop reads CASSLRQATHSGNTIYF. CDR3 nucleotides: TGTGCCAGCAGTTTACGACAGGCAACCCACTCTGGAAACACCATATATTTT.